This T cell receptor beta chain appears in the sequencing data of a study of cytomegalovirus exposure and HLA in healthy donors. V was pared by 5 bases and J by 7 bases, with 11 bases of the junction left unmatched. Germline lookup yields CDR1 SGHRS and CDR2 YFSETQ. This CDR3 has 15 amino acids. 60 Vbeta and 13 Jbeta primers were used in PCR. Libraries were prepared by immunoSEQ multiplex PCR; TCRdb keeps only in-frame clonotypes and omits some of them. This sample's clone table lists 75,000 to 85,000 clones. The V gene is TRBV5-1, the J gene TRBJ2-2, with 7 bases fitting TRBD1. Sequenced sample: PBMCs. The sequence derives from a man aged 50 to 60 in good health and CMV-seronegative. The CDR3 coding sequence is TGCGCCAGCAGAGACAGGGTAGAAATCCGCGGGGAGCTGTTTTTT. It yields the protein CASRDRVEIRGELFF. Together with reference TRBV5-1 and TRBJ2-2, the CDR3 gives the full variable domain: KAGVTQTPRYLIKTRGQQVTLSCSPISGHRSVSWYQQTPGQGLQFLFEYFSETQRNKGNFPGRFSGRQFSNSRSEMNVSTLELGDSALYLCASRDRVEIRGELFFGEGSRLTVL.